The sequence of this T cell receptor (beta chain) was determined in a study of T-cell reconstitution after alpha-beta-depleted transplantation in children. Study results and limitations: T-cell counts and diversity were attributed mostly to newly produced T cells one year after transplant.

Preparing the TCRbeta library involved the use of unique molecular identifiers. TCRdb analysed the PCR reads with MiXCR anew, one entry per CDR3 protein. The sample yields 450,000 to 600,000 distinct CDR3 sequences, 10% to 15% seen once. Turning to this clonotype: Its antigen is unknown.

The receptor was derived from a male patient younger than 18 who had a stem cell transplant for acute myeloid leukemia, so the T cells may come from the graft donor. Here the sequenced sample was PBMCs, mostly from graft donor cells, taken 360 days after TCRalphabeta/CD19-depleted stem cell transplant.

For the CDR3, the DNA is TGTGCCAGCGGCCCTGGGAATTCCTACGAGCAGTACTTC. As protein: CASGPGNSYEQYF. The rearrangement joins TRBV12-3 or TRBV12-4 to TRBJ2-7; no clear D. The germline V and J ends were trimmed by 8 bases and 1 base, with 12 bases remaining between them. This CDR3 comprises 13 residues.